One and the same sample provided the 12 T cell receptor beta chains below, sequenced in a study of a mutant IDH1 vaccine in newly diagnosed glioma. The repertoire was sequenced with immunoSEQ multiplex PCR; TCRdb's copy has only in-frame clones and lacks some. The table includes about 28,000 clones, approximately 88% detected once. For these receptors, no antigen is known. Stated time point: week 5, during vaccination. Each dose delivered 300 ug of mutant IDH1 20-mer peptide subcutaneously with imiquimod. Sequenced material: PBMCs, taken from a glioma patient whose treatment included an IDH1 peptide vaccine. Every receptor here comes from a man aged 18 to 29 with glioma.

This clone was seen a few times. This chain links TRBV7-8 with TRBJ1-2; possibly TRBD1 for D (6 bases). Looked up from germline, CDR1 is SGHVS and CDR2 is FQNEAQ. With 5 bases removed from V and 5 bases from J, the gap between germline ends came to 9 bases. This CDR3 has 12 residues. In DNA, the CDR3 is TGTGCCAGCAGCCCAACAGGGTATGGCTACACCTTC. This gives the protein CASSPTGYGYTF.

The genes are TRBV10-3 and TRBJ1-2; 7 bases are shared with TRBD1. Trimming removed 4 bases from V and 8 bases from J; junction bases left unmatched: 10. The CDR3 loop spans 14 amino acids. Germline CDR1 and CDR2: ENHRY and SYGVKD. CDR3 amino acids: CAISGEGAFGGYTF. CDR3 in DNA: TGTGCCATCAGTGGGGAGGGGGCTTTCGGGGGCTACACCTTC.

The V gene is TRBV29-1, the J gene TRBJ2-7; tentative D call: TRBD2 (6 bases). CDR3 length: 15 residues. The V end was cut by 1 base, the J end by 6 bases, with 19 bases between. The germline V gene encodes CDR1 SQVTM and CDR2 ANQGSEA. The CDR3 sequence is CSVEGAGARRGEQYF. Written as DNA, the CDR3 is TGCAGCGTTGAAGGGGCCGGGGCCCGGAGGGGCGAGCAGTACTTC.

The J gene is TRBJ2-7, the V gene TRBV30, with 8 bases identical to TRBD2. The CDR3 sequence is 14 residues long. The trim removed 1 base at V and 2 bases at J, leaving 4 bases unmatched. Germline V lookup: CDR1 GTSNPN, CDR2 SVGIG (reference sequence). CDR3 sequence reads: CAWSALAETYEQYF. CDR3 sequence (DNA): TGTGCCTGGAGTGCACTAGCGGAAACCTACGAGCAGTACTTC.

V and J are TRBV19 and TRBJ1-4; D not certain. The CDR3 runs 12 residues. Germline CDR1 and CDR2: LNHDA and SQIVND (reference sequence). Between the trimmed V and J ends, which lost 6 bases and 12 bases, there was a span of 14 bases. CDR3 nucleotides: TGTGCCAGTAGACGAACCTCCGGGGAACTGTTTTTT. It encodes CASRRTSGELFF.

V is TRBV7-2 and J is TRBJ2-3; D is tentatively TRBD1 or TRBD2 (6 bases each). The V end was cut by 3 bases, the J end by 5 bases, with 21 bases between. Per the germline V gene, CDR1 is SGHTA and CDR2 is FQGNSA. The CDR3 is 17 residues long. The CDR3 DNA sequence: TGTGCCAGCAGCTTGGCCCCTCACGGAGGGGGTAGAGATACGCAGTATTTT. Its protein is CASSLAPHGGGRDTQYF.

This chain links TRBV15 with TRBJ2-1, with TRBD1 matching 7 bases. The germline V gene has CDR1 LNHNV and CDR2 YYDKDF (reference sequence). The trim removed 0 bases at V and 6 bases at J, leaving 5 bases unmatched. This CDR3 spans 15 amino acids. Here the CDR3 reads CATSRETGPRNEQFF. The CDR3 nucleotides read TGTGCCACCAGCAGAGAGACAGGGCCCCGCAATGAGCAGTTCTTC.

The chain links TRBV4-2 to TRBJ2-4, with 11 bases identical to TRBD2. The CDR3 consists of 19 residues. The trim removed 1 base at V and 1 base at J, leaving 9 bases unmatched. CDR1 LGHNA and CDR2 YNFKEQ come from the germline V gene. DNA for the CDR3: TGTGCCAGCAGCCAAGTGGCACTAGCGGGAGAAGGGGCCAAAAACATTCAGTACTTC. The encoded protein is CASSQVALAGEGAKNIQYF.

The chain has TRBV19 and TRBJ1-2; no clear D. V dropped 7 bases and J dropped 0 bases, with 12 bases sitting between them. CDR3 length: 14 amino acids. Germline V CDR1 and CDR2: LNHDA, SQIVND (reference sequence). CDR3 bases: TGTGCCAGTAAACTCGGAGTTACTAACTATGGCTACACCTTC. Amino acid sequence: CASKLGVTNYGYTF. The full variable domain, its missing parts supplied by reference TRBV19 and TRBJ1-2, is DGGITQSPKYLFRKEGQNVTLSCEQNLNHDAMYWYRQDPGQGLRLIYYSQIVNDFQKGDIAEGYSVSREKKESFPLTVTSAQKNPTAFYLCASKLGVTNYGYTFGSGTRLTVV.

The chain recombines TRBV13 with TRBJ2-2, with D tentatively TRBD1 (6 bases). This CDR3 is built from 14 residues. The V and J ends lost 5 bases and 7 bases respectively, with 14 bases between them. CDR1 PRHDT and CDR2 FYEKMQ come from the germline V gene (reference sequence). The CDR3 is CASSRYRDIGELFF. CDR3 DNA sequence: TGTGCCAGCAGCAGGTACAGGGATATCGGGGAGCTGTTTTTT.

The chain employs TRBV5-1 and TRBJ2-1, with 10 positions matching TRBD1. The CDR3 spans 12 residues. Per the germline V gene, CDR1 is SGHRS and CDR2 is YFSETQ. V was clipped by 4 bases and J by 9 bases; unmatched bases: 1. CDR3 DNA sequence: TGCGCCAGCAGCCGACAGGGGGCTGAGCAGTTCTTC. Translated: CASSRQGAEQFF.

The chain recombines TRBV18 with TRBJ1-2, with D uncertain. With 4 bases removed from V and 10 bases from J, the gap between germline ends came to 13 bases. CDR3 size: 12 residues. Per germline, CDR1 KGHSH and CDR2 LQKENI. The CDR3 DNA reads as TGTGCCAGCTCACAGGGCAACAGTTACTACACCTTC. The encoded protein is CASSQGNSYYTF.